A selection of T cell receptor beta chains follows, all from one sample in a study of Graves' ophthalmopathy and Graves' hyperthyroidism. MiXCR was run by TCRdb on the multiplex PCR reads, yielding one entry per CDR3 protein. Among approximately 700,000 distinct CDR3 sequences listed, roughly two fifths were seen once. The sequenced sample consisted of peripheral blood. The receptor set was obtained from an adult man with Graves' ophthalmopathy. Both conserved end residues are part of each CDR3. A D gene is named only where the DNA matches it firmly. Clone size appears in some rows only: once, few, many, or a class for an expanded clone.

TGTGCCAGCTCACCAAGGCATGGGGCGAACACTGAAGCTTTCTTT,CASSPRHGANTEAFF,15,.,.,TRBJ1-1,TRBV9
TGCAGCGTTGCCGGCAGGGCCGACTCACCCCTCCACTTT,CSVAGRADSPLHF,13,many,.,TRBJ1-6,TRBV29-1
TGTGCCAGTAGTATAGATGGGGGTTCGAATCAGCCCCAGCATTTT,CASSIDGGSNQPQHF,15,few,.,TRBJ1-5,TRBV19
TGTGCCAGCAGCTTATGGGAATCTGGGGCCAACGTCCTGACTTTC,CASSLWESGANVLTF,15,many,.,TRBJ2-6,TRBV7-3
TGCAGTGCTAGAGATCTCGGCTCCACAGATACGCAGTATTTT,CSARDLGSTDTQYF,14,.,.,TRBJ2-3,TRBV20-1
TGTGCCAGCAGTTTCGTTTTGACCGGGGAGCTGTTTTTT,CASSFVLTGELFF,13,.,.,TRBJ2-2,TRBV25-1
TGTGCCAGCAAAACAGTGGGGTACGAGCAGTACTTC,CASKTVGYEQYF,12,.,.,TRBJ2-7,TRBV6-6
TGTGCCAGCAGTTACGGGCTAGCGGGCCCGGGCGGGGAGCTGTTTTTT,CASSYGLAGPGGELFF,16,.,TRBD2,TRBJ2-2,TRBV25-1
TGTGCCATCAGTGAGCTCGAGGGGGTGGTGACCTATGGCTACACCTTC,CAISELEGVVTYGYTF,16,many,.,TRBJ1-2,TRBV10-3
TGTGCCAGCAGCCACCTGGTCCGGAACGGCTACACCTTC,CASSHLVRNGYTF,13,few,.,TRBJ1-2,TRBV4-2
TGTGCCAGCAAACAGACAGGGGCGCCCACCGGGGAGCTGTTTTTT,CASKQTGAPTGELFF,15,few,TRBD1,TRBJ2-2,TRBV2
TGTGCCAGCAGCTTAAACGCAGGGGACCTCTTGGCTATTGGCTACACCTTC,CASSLNAGDLLAIGYTF,17,few,.,TRBJ1-2,TRBV7-9
TGTGCCAGCAGCTCTATTGGGACAGGGGCAACTAATGAAAAACTGTTTTTT,CASSSIGTGATNEKLFF,17,.,TRBD1,TRBJ1-4,TRBV11-2
TGCAGTGCTAAGATAGCCCTCGGTACCTACGAGCAGTACTTC,CSAKIALGTYEQYF,14,.,.,TRBJ2-7,TRBV20-1
TGCAGCTTAGGTCGGGGGGGCGGGACCCAGTACTTC,CSLGRGGGTQYF,12,.,TRBD2,TRBJ2-5,TRBV29-1
TGCAGCGTTAACCACCGGGACAGGGCCTACGAGCAGTACTTC,CSVNHRDRAYEQYF,14,many,TRBD1,TRBJ2-7,TRBV29-1
TGCAGTGCTAGTAGTGGGCTCCGCGGGAGTTACGAGCAGTACTTC,CSASSGLRGSYEQYF,15,.,TRBD2,TRBJ2-7,TRBV20-1
TGTGCCAGCAACGAGGGCGGGACCCAGTACTTC,CASNEGGTQYF,11,.,.,TRBJ2-5,TRBV10-3
TGTGCCATCAGTGAGTCTCAGATCCGCAACACTGAAGCTTTCTTT,CAISESQIRNTEAFF,15,once,.,TRBJ1-1,TRBV10-3
TGCGCCAGCACCCTGGACAGGGGGGGCACTGAAGCTTTCTTT,CASTLDRGGTEAFF,14,.,TRBD1,TRBJ1-1,TRBV5-1
TGTGCCAGCAGTCTCCTGGGCGGGTTCGACACTGAAGCTTTCTTT,CASSLLGGFDTEAFF,15,.,.,TRBJ1-1,TRBV2
TGTGCCTGGAGTGGAGATGGCGGGCAAAGCCAAGAGACCCAGTACTTC,CAWSGDGGQSQETQYF,16,.,.,TRBJ2-5,TRBV11-2
TGTGCCAGCAGCTGGGACAGGGTCGACACCGGGGAGCTGTTTTTT,CASSWDRVDTGELFF,15,.,TRBD1,TRBJ2-2,TRBV7-9
TGTGCCAGCAGCTTCGGGGAACTAGTAGAAGCTTTCTTT,CASSFGELVEAFF,13,.,.,TRBJ1-1,TRBV7-2
TGCAGCGTTCTCTTTGGACAGGGGAACACTGAAGCTTTCTTT,CSVLFGQGNTEAFF,14,.,TRBD1,TRBJ1-1,TRBV29-1
TGTGCCACCAGTGATTTGGGGACAGGGACCCACGAGCAGTACTTC,CATSDLGTGTHEQYF,15,.,TRBD1,TRBJ2-7,TRBV24-1
TGTGCCAGCAGCTTAGGGCAGAACGAAAAACTGTTTTTT,CASSLGQNEKLFF,13,many,.,TRBJ1-4,TRBV7-2
TGTGCCAGCAGGGGAGCCGGGACACGGTTCGAAAAACTGTTTTTT,CASRGAGTRFEKLFF,15,many,.,TRBJ1-4,TRBV7-9
TGCGCCAGCAGCCAAGATTCGGGACAGGGGTATTCACCCCTCCACTTT,CASSQDSGQGYSPLHF,16,.,TRBD1,TRBJ1-6,TRBV4-1
TGCAGTGCTAGGGGTAACAATCAGCCCCAGCATTTT,CSARGNNQPQHF,12,many,.,TRBJ1-5,TRBV20-1
TGTGCCAGCAGTTCCCTTCAGTACGATCAGCCCCAGCATTTT,CASSSLQYDQPQHF,14,few,.,TRBJ1-5,TRBV12-3/TRBV12-4
TGTGCCAGCAGCTTTATCGGGCCCGGCTACGAGCGGTACTTC,CASSFIGPGYERYF,14,.,.,TRBJ2-7,TRBV7-9
TGTGCCAGCAGCTTCTCTAGCGGAGAAGAGACCCAGTACTTC,CASSFSSGEETQYF,14,many,TRBD2,TRBJ2-5,TRBV7-7
TGTGCCACCAGTGAAACAGGGGGCGCGGGTACTGAAGCTTTCTTT,CATSETGGAGTEAFF,15,few,TRBD1,TRBJ1-1,TRBV24-1
TGTGCCAGTAGTATCACGGCCGGGTTTTCCACCGGGGAGCTGTTTTTT,CASSITAGFSTGELFF,16,few,.,TRBJ2-2,TRBV19
TGCAGTGCTGAAGGGGCGCAGAGGTCTAAAAGTGAAAAACTGTTTTTT,CSAEGAQRSKSEKLFF,16,few,.,TRBJ1-4,TRBV20-1
TGTGCCAGCAGTCTCGACAGGGGATTCGAGCAGTACTTC,CASSLDRGFEQYF,13,.,TRBD1,TRBJ2-7,TRBV6-6
TGTGCCATCAGTGACGGTGGAGGGATCGGTGGCTACACCTTC,CAISDGGGIGGYTF,14,.,.,TRBJ1-2,TRBV10-3
TGTGCCAGCAGCTTAGCGCTAAGCGACCCACACTACACCTTC,CASSLALSDPHYTF,14,.,.,TRBJ1-2,TRBV7-9
TGCAGCGTTGGCTTGGCAACGAACACCGGGGAGCTGTTTTTT,CSVGLATNTGELFF,14,.,.,TRBJ2-2,TRBV29-1
TGCGCCAGCAGCCAAGAAGCGCGACAGGGCTATGGCTACACCTTC,CASSQEARQGYGYTF,15,few,TRBD1,TRBJ1-2,TRBV4-3
TGTGCCAGCAGCGGGACTAGCGGGGACTACGAGCAGTACTTC,CASSGTSGDYEQYF,14,.,TRBD2,TRBJ2-7,TRBV7-9
TGCAGTGCTGGGGAGGAGGGCGGATACGAGCAGTACTTC,CSAGEEGGYEQYF,13,.,.,TRBJ2-7,TRBV20-1
TGCAGCGTTTGGGACCCCTCGGGGGGGGCCAACGTCCTGACTTTC,CSVWDPSGGANVLTF,15,few,.,TRBJ2-6,TRBV29-1
TGCGCCAGCAGCTTGAGCGAGTGGGAGACCCAGTACTTC,CASSLSEWETQYF,13,.,.,TRBJ2-5,TRBV5-1
TGTGCCAGTGGGGACGCCCTCTACGAGCAGTACTTC,CASGDALYEQYF,12,many,.,TRBJ2-7,TRBV2
TGCAGTGCTAGATACGGGAGTTTCCACGAGCAGTACTTC,CSARYGSFHEQYF,13,few,.,TRBJ2-7,TRBV20-1
TGTGCCAGCAGCTTATCACAGGGTCATGAGCAGTTCTTC,CASSLSQGHEQFF,13,.,.,TRBJ2-1,TRBV7-9
TGCAGCGTATTTCAGGGGGCTGGAAACACCATATATTTT,CSVFQGAGNTIYF,13,.,TRBD1,TRBJ1-3,TRBV29-1
TGCAGCGTTGAAAGGCAGGGGGCTCAGGAGCAGTACTTC,CSVERQGAQEQYF,13,many,TRBD1,TRBJ2-7,TRBV29-1
TGTGCCAGCCCGAGGTACTCTGGGGCCAACGTCCTGACTTTC,CASPRYSGANVLTF,14,many,.,TRBJ2-6,TRBV2
TGTGCCACCAGGGACCCTGCTAACTATGGCTACACCTTC,CATRDPANYGYTF,13,many,.,TRBJ1-2,TRBV24-1
TGTGCCAGTCGTCAGGGGCGAGAGACCCAGTACTTC,CASRQGRETQYF,12,many,.,TRBJ2-5,TRBV19
TGTGCCAGCAGGGAGAGACAGGGACTCACCATGAACACTGAAGCTTTCTTT,CASRERQGLTMNTEAFF,17,few,TRBD1,TRBJ1-1,TRBV6-4
TGCAGTGCTAGGGGACAGGGACCGTTGCTCTACGAGCAGTACTTC,CSARGQGPLLYEQYF,15,few,TRBD1,TRBJ2-7,TRBV20-1